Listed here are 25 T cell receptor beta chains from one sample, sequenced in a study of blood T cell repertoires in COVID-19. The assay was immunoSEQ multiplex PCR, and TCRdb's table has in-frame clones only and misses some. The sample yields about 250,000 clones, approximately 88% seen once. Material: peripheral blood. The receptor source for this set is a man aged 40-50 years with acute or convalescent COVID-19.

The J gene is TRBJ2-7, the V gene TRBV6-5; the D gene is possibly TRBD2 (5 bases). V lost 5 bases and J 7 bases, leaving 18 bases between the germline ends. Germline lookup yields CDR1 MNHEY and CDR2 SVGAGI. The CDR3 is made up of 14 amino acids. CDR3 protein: CASSHGVELGEQYF. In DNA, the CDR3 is TGTGCCAGCAGTCACGGGGTTGAGCTGGGGGAGCAGTACTTC.

The CDR3 nucleotides read TGTGCCAGCAGCGCCGACATAAACTACGAGCAGTACTTC. Encoded protein: CASSADINYEQYF. The chain carries TRBV5-4 and TRBJ2-7; D gene uncertain. The CDR3 length is 13 residues. The V and J ends lost 4 bases and 3 bases respectively, with 11 bases between them. Germline V CDR1 and CDR2: SGHNT, YYREEE (reference sequence).

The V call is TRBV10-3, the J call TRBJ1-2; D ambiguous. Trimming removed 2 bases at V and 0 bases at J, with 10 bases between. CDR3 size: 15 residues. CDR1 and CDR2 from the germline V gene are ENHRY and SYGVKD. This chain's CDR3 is CAISEREGANYGYTF. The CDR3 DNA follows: TGTGCCATCAGTGAGAGGGAGGGAGCTAACTATGGCTACACCTTC.

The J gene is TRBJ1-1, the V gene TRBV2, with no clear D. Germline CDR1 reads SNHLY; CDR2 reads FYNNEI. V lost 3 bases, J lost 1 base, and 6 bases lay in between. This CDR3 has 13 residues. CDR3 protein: CASSEAGNTEAFF. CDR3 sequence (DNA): TGTGCCAGCAGTGAGGCGGGGAACACTGAAGCTTTCTTT.

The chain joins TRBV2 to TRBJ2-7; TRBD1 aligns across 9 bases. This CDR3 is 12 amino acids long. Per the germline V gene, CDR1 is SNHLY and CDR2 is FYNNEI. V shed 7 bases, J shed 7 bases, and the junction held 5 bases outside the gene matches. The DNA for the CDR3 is TGTGCCAGCACCCTGACAGGGGGGGAGCAGTACTTC. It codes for CASTLTGGEQYF.

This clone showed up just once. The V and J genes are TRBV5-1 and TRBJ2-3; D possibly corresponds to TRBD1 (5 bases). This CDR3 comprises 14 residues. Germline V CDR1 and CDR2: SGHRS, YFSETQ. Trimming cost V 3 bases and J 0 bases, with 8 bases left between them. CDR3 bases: TGCGCCAGCAGCTCACAGGCTAGCACAGATACGCAGTATTTT. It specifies CASSSQASTDTQYF.

Written as DNA, the CDR3 is TGTGCCAGCAGCTTCCAGGGAAACACTGAAGCTTTCTTT. Its protein is CASSFQGNTEAFF. The chain joins TRBV5-5 to TRBJ1-1; possible D gene TRBD1, 5 bases. The V gene's germline CDR1 is SGHKS and CDR2 YYEKEE (reference sequence). The V gene lost 2 bases and the J gene lost 2 bases, with 7 bases spanning the gap. The CDR3 has 13 amino acids.

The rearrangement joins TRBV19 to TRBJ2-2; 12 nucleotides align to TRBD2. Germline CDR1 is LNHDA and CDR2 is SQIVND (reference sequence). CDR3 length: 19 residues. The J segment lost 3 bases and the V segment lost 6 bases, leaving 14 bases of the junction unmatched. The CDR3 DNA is TGTGCCAGTAGCATTCAGACTAGCGGGAGACTTTCTGACACCGGGGAGCTGTTTTTT. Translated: CASSIQTSGRLSDTGELFF.

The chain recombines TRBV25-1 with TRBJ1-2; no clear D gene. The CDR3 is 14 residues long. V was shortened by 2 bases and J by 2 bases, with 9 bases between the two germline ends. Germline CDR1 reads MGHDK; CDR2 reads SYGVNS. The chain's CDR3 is CASSETSRNYGYTF. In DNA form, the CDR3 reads TGTGCCAGCAGTGAAACATCCAGGAACTATGGCTACACCTTC.

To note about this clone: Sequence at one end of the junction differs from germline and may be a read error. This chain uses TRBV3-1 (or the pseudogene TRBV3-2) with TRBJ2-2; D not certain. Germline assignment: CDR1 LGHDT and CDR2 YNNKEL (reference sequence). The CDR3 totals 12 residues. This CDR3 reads CASSLNIGELFF. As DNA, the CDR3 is TGTGCCAGCAGTCTTAACATCGGGGAGCTGTTTTTT.

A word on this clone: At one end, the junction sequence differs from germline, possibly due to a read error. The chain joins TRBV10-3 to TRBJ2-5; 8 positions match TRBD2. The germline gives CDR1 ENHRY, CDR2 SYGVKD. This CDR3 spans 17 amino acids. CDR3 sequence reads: CAISGGSGVNHQETQYF. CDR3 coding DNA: TGTGCCATCAGTGGTGGTAGCGGGGTTAACCACCAGGAGACCCAGTACTTC.

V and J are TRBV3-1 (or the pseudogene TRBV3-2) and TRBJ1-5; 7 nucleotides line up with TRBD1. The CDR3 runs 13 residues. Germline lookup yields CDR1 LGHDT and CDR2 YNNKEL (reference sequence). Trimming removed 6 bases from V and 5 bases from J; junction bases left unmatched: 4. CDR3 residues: CASSPDRDQPQHF. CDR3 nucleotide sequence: TGTGCCAGCAGTCCCGACAGGGATCAGCCCCAGCATTTT.

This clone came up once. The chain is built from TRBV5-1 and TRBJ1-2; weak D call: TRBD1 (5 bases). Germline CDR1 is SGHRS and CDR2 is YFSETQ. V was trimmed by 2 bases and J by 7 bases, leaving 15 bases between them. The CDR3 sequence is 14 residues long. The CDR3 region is CASSFSPGQVGYTF. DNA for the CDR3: TGCGCCAGCAGCTTTTCCCCAGGGCAGGTTGGCTACACCTTC.

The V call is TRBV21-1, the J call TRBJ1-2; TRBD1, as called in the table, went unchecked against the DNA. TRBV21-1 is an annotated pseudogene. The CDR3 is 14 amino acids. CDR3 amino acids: CASSKGTGGYGYTF. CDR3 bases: TGTGCCAGCAGCAAAGGAACAGGGGGTTATGGCTACACCTTC.

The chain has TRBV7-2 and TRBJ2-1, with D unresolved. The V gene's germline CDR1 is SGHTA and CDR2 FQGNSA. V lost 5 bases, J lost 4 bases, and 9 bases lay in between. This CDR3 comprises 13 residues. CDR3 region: CASSVGPYNEQFF. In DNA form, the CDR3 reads TGTGCCAGCAGCGTGGGCCCATACAATGAGCAGTTCTTC.

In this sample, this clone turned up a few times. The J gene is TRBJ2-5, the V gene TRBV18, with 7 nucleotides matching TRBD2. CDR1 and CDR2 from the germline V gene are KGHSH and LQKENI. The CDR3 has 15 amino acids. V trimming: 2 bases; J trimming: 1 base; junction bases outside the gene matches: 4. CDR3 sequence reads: CASSPGLAVQETQYF. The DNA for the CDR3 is TGTGCCAGCTCACCAGGGCTAGCGGTCCAAGAGACCCAGTACTTC.

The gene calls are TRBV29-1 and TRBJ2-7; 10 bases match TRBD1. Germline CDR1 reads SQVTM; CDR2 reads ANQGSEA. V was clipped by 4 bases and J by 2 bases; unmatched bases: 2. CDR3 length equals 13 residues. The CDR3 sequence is CSVAGTGAYEQYF. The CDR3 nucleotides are TGCAGCGTTGCCGGGACAGGGGCCTACGAGCAGTACTTC.

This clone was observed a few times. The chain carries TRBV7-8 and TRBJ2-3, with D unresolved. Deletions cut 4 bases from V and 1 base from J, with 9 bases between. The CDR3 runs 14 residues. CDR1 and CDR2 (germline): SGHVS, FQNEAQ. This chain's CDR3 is CASSSLVGTDTQYF. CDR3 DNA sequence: TGTGCCAGCAGCTCCTTAGTGGGCACAGATACGCAGTATTTT.

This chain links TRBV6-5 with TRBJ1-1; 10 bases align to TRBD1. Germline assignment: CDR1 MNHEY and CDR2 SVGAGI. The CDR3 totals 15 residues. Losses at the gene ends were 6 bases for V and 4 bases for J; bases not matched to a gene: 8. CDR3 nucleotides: TGTGCCAGCAGGGGGACAGGGGATTATGGCACTGAAGCTTTCTTT. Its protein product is CASRGTGDYGTEAFF.

The DNA for the CDR3 is TGTGCCAGCAGCTTAGGTCTCCTAGCGAGTAATGAGCAGTTCTTC. It yields the protein CASSLGLLASNEQFF. V gene TRBV11-3 combines with J gene TRBJ2-1; perhaps TRBD2 as D (6 bases). The germline gives CDR1 SGHNT, CDR2 YENEEA. This CDR3 comprises 15 residues. The V and J ends lost 1 base and 7 bases respectively, with 14 bases between them.

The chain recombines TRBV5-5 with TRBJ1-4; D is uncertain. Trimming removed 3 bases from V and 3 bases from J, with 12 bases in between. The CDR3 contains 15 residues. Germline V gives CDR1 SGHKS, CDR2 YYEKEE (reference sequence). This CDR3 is CASSSLLEANEKLFF. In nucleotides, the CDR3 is TGTGCCAGCAGCTCCCTGTTGGAGGCTAATGAAAAACTGTTTTTT.

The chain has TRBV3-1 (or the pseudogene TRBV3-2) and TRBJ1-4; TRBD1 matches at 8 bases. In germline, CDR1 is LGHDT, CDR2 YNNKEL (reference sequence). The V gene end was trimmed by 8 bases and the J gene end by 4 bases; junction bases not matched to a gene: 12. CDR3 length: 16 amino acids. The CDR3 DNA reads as TGTGCCAGCGGCGGGACAGGCTCTAGACTTAATGAAAAACTGTTTTTT. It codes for CASGGTGSRLNEKLFF.

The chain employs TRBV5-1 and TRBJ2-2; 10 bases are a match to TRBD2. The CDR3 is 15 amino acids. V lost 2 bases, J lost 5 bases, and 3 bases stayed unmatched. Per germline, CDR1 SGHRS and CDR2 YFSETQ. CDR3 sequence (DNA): TGCGCCAGCAGCTTCGGAGCGGGAGGGACCGGGGAGCTGTTTTTT. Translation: CASSFGAGGTGELFF. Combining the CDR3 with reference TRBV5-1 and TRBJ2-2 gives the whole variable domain KAGVTQTPRYLIKTRGQQVTLSCSPISGHRSVSWYQQTPGQGLQFLFEYFSETQRNKGNFPGRFSGRQFSNSRSEMNVSTLELGDSALYLCASSFGAGGTGELFFGEGSRLTVL.

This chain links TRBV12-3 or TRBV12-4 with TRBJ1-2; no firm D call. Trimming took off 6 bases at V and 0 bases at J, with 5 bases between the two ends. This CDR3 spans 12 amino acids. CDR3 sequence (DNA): TGTGCCAGCAGCCCAACTAACTATGGCTACACCTTC. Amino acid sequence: CASSPTNYGYTF.

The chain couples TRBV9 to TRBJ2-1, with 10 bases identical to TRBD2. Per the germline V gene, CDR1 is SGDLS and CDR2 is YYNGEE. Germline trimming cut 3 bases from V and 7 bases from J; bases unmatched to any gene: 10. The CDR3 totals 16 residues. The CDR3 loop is CASSESSSGSWNEQFF. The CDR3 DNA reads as TGTGCCAGCAGCGAGAGTTCTAGCGGGAGTTGGAATGAGCAGTTCTTC. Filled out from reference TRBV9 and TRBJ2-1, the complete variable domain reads DSGVTQTPKHLITATGQRVTLRCSPRSGDLSVYWYQQSLDQGLQFLIQYYNGEERAKGNILERFSAQQFPDLHSELNLSSLELGDSALYFCASSESSSGSWNEQFFGPGTRLTVL.